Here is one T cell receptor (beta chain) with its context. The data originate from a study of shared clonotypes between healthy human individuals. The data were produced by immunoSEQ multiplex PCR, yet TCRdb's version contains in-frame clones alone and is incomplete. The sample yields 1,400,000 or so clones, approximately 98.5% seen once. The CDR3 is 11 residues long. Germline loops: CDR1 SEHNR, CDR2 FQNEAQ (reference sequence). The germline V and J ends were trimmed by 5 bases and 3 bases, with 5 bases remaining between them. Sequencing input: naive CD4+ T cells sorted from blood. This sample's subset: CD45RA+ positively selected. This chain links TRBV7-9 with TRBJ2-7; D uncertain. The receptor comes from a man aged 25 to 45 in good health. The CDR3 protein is CASSIDYEQYF. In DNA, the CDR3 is TGTGCCAGCAGCATAGACTACGAGCAGTACTTC.